This TCR beta chain was captured by sequencing in a study of cytomegalovirus exposure and HLA in healthy donors. As for the study in general: Out of roughly 170 million T cells, an earlier analysis found about 100 million unique TCR beta sequences in total. Findings and caveats of the study: The analysis excluded some indistinguishable V segments, including TRBV6-2 and TRBV6-3. Several of the most significant clusters appeared linked to common viral pathogens, based on a later analysis. When presence/absence was analysed, sequencing depth was taken to be roughly uniform across donors.

V dropped 6 bases and J dropped 0 bases, with 5 bases sitting between them. This CDR3 region has 13 residues. Germline V gene data show CDR1 as MDHEN and CDR2 as SYDVKM. The PCR contained 60 Vbeta and 13 Jbeta primers. Profiling relied on immunoSEQ multiplex PCR, and the TCRdb table lists in-frame clones only, not all of them. The sample records hundreds of thousands of clones, 76% being singletons. This clone was seen more than once but under ten times. Its antigen is undetermined. The sample consisted of PBMCs. The chain employs TRBV28 and TRBJ2-2; tentatively, D is TRBD1 (5 bases). The TCR originated in a man in his late teens or twenties in good health and CMV-seronegative. CDR3 sequence reads: CASRDTNTGELFF. CDR3 nucleotides: TGTGCCAGCAGGGACACGAACACCGGGGAGCTGTTTTTT.